The 7 T cell receptor beta chains presented below share a single source sample, sequenced in a study of PD-L1 blockade in urothelial cancer. TCRdb keeps only in-frame clones here, not all; method: immunoSEQ multiplex PCR. The repertoire holds about 43,000 clones, with about 88% as singletons. The input for sequencing was PBMCs, taken around atezolizumab (anti-PD-L1) treatment. The receptors here all came from a woman aged 60-75 years with urothelial cancer.

The chain combines TRBV7-2 with TRBJ1-4; D is undetermined. CDR1 and CDR2 from the germline V gene are SGHTA and FQGNSA. V was pared by 1 base and J by 8 bases, with 11 bases between. The length of the CDR3 is 14 residues. CDR3: CASSLVLVGEKLFF. The CDR3 DNA reads as TGTGCCAGCAGCTTAGTCCTAGTCGGGGAAAAACTGTTTTTT.

V gene TRBV28 combines with J gene TRBJ1-5; 7 bases are shared with TRBD1. Trimming cost V 4 bases and J 7 bases; bases outside gene matches: 1. The CDR3 contains 12 residues. CDR1 and CDR2 (germline): MDHEN, SYDVKM. The DNA of the CDR3 is TGTGCCAGCAGTTCGACAGGGCAGCCCCAGCATTTT. This sequence encodes CASSSTGQPQHF. Full variable domain (remainder filled in from reference TRBV28 and TRBJ1-5): DVKVTQSSRYLVKRTGEKVFLECVQDMDHENMFWYRQDPGLGLRLIYFSYDVKMKEKGDIPEGYSVSREKKERFSLILESASTNQTSMYLCASSSTGQPQHFGDGTRLSIL.

The V gene is TRBV5-1, the J gene TRBJ2-4; D is perhaps TRBD2 (7 bases). Germline CDR1 SGHRS, CDR2 YFSETQ. V was pared by 4 bases and J by 8 bases, with 22 bases between. The CDR3 has 16 residues. The CDR3 spells CASSLGGRGGRDIQYF. CDR3 nucleotides: TGCGCCAGCAGCCTCGGAGGGAGGGGGGGACGGGACATTCAGTACTTC.

This rearrangement joins TRBV19 to TRBJ1-3; D is undetermined. Germline V gene sequence: CDR1 LNHDA, CDR2 SQIVND (reference sequence). V dropped 3 bases and J dropped 0 bases, with 9 bases sitting between them. The CDR3 spans 15 residues. The CDR3 DNA is TGTGCCAGTAGTATTTCGTGGAGCTCTGGAAACACCATATATTTT. Translating it yields CASSISWSSGNTIYF.

The rearrangement uses TRBV4-1 and TRBJ1-2; possible D gene TRBD1, 6 bases. V dropped 1 base and J dropped 6 bases, with 15 bases sitting between them. The V gene's germline CDR1 is MGHRA and CDR2 YSYEKL. The length of the CDR3 is 15 residues. For the CDR3, the DNA is TGCGCCAGCAGCCAAGGTCAAGGCAGGGGCAATGGCTACACCTTC. The encoded protein is CASSQGQGRGNGYTF.

DNA for the CDR3: TGTGCCAGCAGCTGGGGTCGGGGCTACGAGCAGTACTTC. Translating gives CASSWGRGYEQYF. The V call is TRBV25-1, the J call TRBJ2-7; D is possibly TRBD2 (5 bases). There are 13 residues in the CDR3. V lost 6 bases and J 3 bases, leaving 12 bases between the germline ends. CDR1 is MGHDK and CDR2 is SYGVNS in the germline V gene.

This clone was counted only a few times. The gene calls are TRBV19 and TRBJ1-5; D is undetermined. Per germline, CDR1 LNHDA and CDR2 SQIVND (reference sequence). Trimming took off 3 bases at V and 4 bases at J, with 4 bases between the two ends. The length of the CDR3 is 12 residues. The CDR3 reads CASSMRNQPQHF. CDR3 coding DNA: TGTGCCAGTAGTATGCGGAATCAGCCCCAGCATTTT.